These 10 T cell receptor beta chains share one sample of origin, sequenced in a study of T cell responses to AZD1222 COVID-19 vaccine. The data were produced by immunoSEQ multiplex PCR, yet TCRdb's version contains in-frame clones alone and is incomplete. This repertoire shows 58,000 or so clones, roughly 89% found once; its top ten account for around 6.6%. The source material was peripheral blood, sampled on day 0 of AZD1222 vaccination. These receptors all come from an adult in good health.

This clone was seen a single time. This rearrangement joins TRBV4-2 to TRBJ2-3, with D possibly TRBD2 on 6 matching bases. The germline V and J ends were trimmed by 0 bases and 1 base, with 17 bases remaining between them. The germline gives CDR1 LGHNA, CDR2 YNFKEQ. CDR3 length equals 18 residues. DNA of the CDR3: TGTGCCAGCAGCCAAGATCGGGGGAATGGTTGGGGCACAGATACGCAGTATTTT. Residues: CASSQDRGNGWGTDTQYF.

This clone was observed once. As DNA, the CDR3 is TGTGCCAGCAGCTTAGGGGGACTAGCGGGGGGCCAAGAGACCCAGTACTTC. Its protein product is CASSLGGLAGGQETQYF. The J gene is TRBJ2-5, the V gene TRBV7-2; 15 nucleotides agree with TRBD2. This CDR3 spans 17 amino acids. Germline V gives CDR1 SGHTA, CDR2 FQGNSA. After removal of 1 base from V and 1 base from J, the junction contained 1 base not matched to a gene.

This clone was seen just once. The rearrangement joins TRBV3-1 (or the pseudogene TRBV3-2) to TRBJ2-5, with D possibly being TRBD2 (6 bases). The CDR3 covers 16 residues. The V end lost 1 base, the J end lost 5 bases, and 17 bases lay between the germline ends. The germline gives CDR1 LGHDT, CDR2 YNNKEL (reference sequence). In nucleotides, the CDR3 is TGTGCCAGCAGCCAAGTAGGCGGGGAGTGGAGGGAGACCCAGTACTTC. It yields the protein CASSQVGGEWRETQYF.

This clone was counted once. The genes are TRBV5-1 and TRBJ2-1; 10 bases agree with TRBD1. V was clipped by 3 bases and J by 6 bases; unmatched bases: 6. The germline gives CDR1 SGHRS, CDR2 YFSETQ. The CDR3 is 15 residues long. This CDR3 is CASSYRQGAVNEQFF. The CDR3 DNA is TGCGCCAGCAGCTACAGACAGGGGGCCGTCAATGAGCAGTTCTTC. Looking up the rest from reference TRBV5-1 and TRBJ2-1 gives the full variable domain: KAGVTQTPRYLIKTRGQQVTLSCSPISGHRSVSWYQQTPGQGLQFLFEYFSETQRNKGNFPGRFSGRQFSNSRSEMNVSTLELGDSALYLCASSYRQGAVNEQFFGPGTRLTVL.

The CDR3 DNA reads TGTGCCAGTAGTAGTTCCGGACAGGGGGCGGTTGAGCAGTACTTC. Amino acids: CASSSSGQGAVEQYF. The chain couples TRBV19 to TRBJ2-7; 11 bases align to TRBD1. CDR3 length equals 15 residues. Germline V gene sequence: CDR1 LNHDA, CDR2 SQIVND (reference sequence). V was pared by 4 bases and J by 7 bases, with 9 bases of the junction left unmatched.

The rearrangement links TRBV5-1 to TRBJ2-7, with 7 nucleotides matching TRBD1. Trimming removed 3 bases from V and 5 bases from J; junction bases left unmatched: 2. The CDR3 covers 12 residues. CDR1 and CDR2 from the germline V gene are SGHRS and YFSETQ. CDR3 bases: TGCGCCAGCAGCTGGGGGACAGACGAGCAGTACTTC. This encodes CASSWGTDEQYF. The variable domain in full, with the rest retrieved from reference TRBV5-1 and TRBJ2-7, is KAGVTQTPRYLIKTRGQQVTLSCSPISGHRSVSWYQQTPGQGLQFLFEYFSETQRNKGNFPGRFSGRQFSNSRSEMNVSTLELGDSALYLCASSWGTDEQYFGPGTRLTVT.

Here the CDR3 DNA reads TGCGCCAGCAGCCAAGTCGTTAGAAATTCACCCCTCCACTTT. It encodes CASSQVVRNSPLHF. V usage is TRBV4-3 and J usage is TRBJ1-6; unclear D gene. The CDR3 has 14 amino acids. Trimming took off 1 base at V and 7 bases at J, with 8 bases between the two ends. Germline CDR1 LGHNA, CDR2 YSLEER.

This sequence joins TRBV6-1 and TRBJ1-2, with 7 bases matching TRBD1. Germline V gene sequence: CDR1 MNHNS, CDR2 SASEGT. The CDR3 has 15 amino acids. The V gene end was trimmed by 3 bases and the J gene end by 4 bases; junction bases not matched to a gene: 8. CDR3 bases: TGTGCCAGCAGTGAGCAGGGACAGACACTCTATGGCTACACCTTC. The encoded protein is CASSEQGQTLYGYTF.

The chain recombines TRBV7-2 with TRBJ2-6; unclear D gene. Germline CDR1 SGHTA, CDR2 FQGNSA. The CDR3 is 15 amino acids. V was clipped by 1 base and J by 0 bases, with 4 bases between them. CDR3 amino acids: CASSLDSSGANVLTF. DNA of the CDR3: TGTGCCAGCAGCTTAGATAGCTCTGGGGCCAACGTCCTGACTTTC.

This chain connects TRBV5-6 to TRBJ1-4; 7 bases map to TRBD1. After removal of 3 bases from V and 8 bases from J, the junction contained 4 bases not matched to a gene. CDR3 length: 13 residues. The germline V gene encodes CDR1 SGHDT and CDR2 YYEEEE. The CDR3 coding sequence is TGTGCCAGCAGCTGGACAGGTGGAGAAAAACTGTTTTTT. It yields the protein CASSWTGGEKLFF.